These 21 T cell receptor beta chains were all obtained from the same sample, sequenced in a study of CD8+ T cells in alopecia areata. Treatment indicated: oral pan-JAK inhibitor, 5-10 mg twice daily. In each case, RNA was isolated and then reverse transcribed into cDNA as the sequencing template. The data were produced by immunoSEQ multiplex PCR, yet TCRdb's version contains in-frame clones alone and is incomplete. The sample lists around 140,000 clones, about 85% occurring once. Material: CD8+ T cells sorted from blood, obtained at week 4, from a patient treated with tofacitinib. The receptors stem from a human donor with alopecia areata.

A remark on this clone: A read error may produce the germline difference seen at one junction end. V gene TRBV2 combines with J gene TRBJ1-1; maybe TRBD1 (6 bases). The germline gives CDR1 SNHLY, CDR2 FYNNEI. The CDR3 is 8 amino acids. CDR3 in amino acids: CASSERGF. The CDR3 DNA sequence: TGTGCCAGCAGTGAAAGGGGGTTT.

The V and J genes are TRBV29-1 and TRBJ2-1, with 9 bases aligning to TRBD2. Unmatched junction bases numbered 14, after V lost 1 base and J lost 4 bases. CDR1 SQVTM and CDR2 ANQGSEA come from the germline V gene. The CDR3 runs to 18 residues. The CDR3 DNA is TGCAGCGTTGAAGGGACGGAGCCTGGGGCGGGAGGGTACAATGAGCAGTTCTTC. It is translated as CSVEGTEPGAGGYNEQFF.

V gene TRBV20-1 combines with J gene TRBJ2-7, with unresolved D. CDR1 is DFQATT, CDR2 SNEGSKA, per germline (reference sequence). V was trimmed by 0 bases and J by 9 bases, leaving 9 bases between them. CDR3 size: 11 residues. The CDR3 sequence is CSAREGAWQYF. In DNA, the CDR3 is TGCAGTGCTAGAGAAGGTGCTTGGCAGTACTTC.

The rearrangement joins TRBV4-1 to TRBJ2-5, with D unresolved. This CDR3 has 15 residues. From germline, CDR1 is MGHRA and CDR2 YSYEKL. The V gene lost 6 bases and the J gene lost 3 bases, with 17 bases spanning the gap. DNA of the CDR3: TGCGCCAGCAGTCCCCACGGCGGAAGCGAAGAGACCCAGTACTTC. Translated: CASSPHGGSEETQYF.

V usage is TRBV19 and J usage is TRBJ2-7; perhaps TRBD2 as D (6 bases). The CDR3 contains 13 residues. V was trimmed by 4 bases and J by 0 bases, leaving 7 bases between them. Germline-derived CDR1 and CDR2 are LNHDA and SQIVND (reference sequence). CDR3: CASSTGSSYEQYF. As DNA, the CDR3 is TGTGCCAGTAGTACCGGGAGCTCCTACGAGCAGTACTTC.

The CDR3 region has the DNA TGCAGCGCCGATAAGGAAAGGGACTCCGGGGAGCTGTTTTTT. Protein: CSADKERDSGELFF. The chain has TRBV29-1 and TRBJ2-2; D possibly corresponds to TRBD2 (6 bases). Trimming left V 7 bases short and J 6 bases short, with 18 bases between. Germline-derived CDR1 and CDR2 are SQVTM and ANQGSEA. The CDR3 extends over 14 amino acids.

This rearrangement joins TRBV9 to TRBJ2-5; 7 bases are a match to TRBD1. From germline, CDR1 is SGDLS and CDR2 YYNGEE. After removal of 2 bases from V and 5 bases from J, the junction contained 12 bases not matched to a gene. The CDR3 sequence is 16 residues long. The CDR3 sequence: CASSVGTVTPGETQYF. CDR3 nucleotide sequence: TGTGCCAGCAGCGTGGGGACAGTAACGCCAGGGGAGACCCAGTACTTC.

This rearrangement joins TRBV14 to TRBJ2-7, with D perhaps TRBD1 (6 bases). The CDR3 contains 15 residues. The germline V gene has CDR1 SGHDN and CDR2 FVKESK. Trimming stripped 1 base from V and 1 base from J, with 11 bases between. CDR3 in DNA: TGTGCCAGCAGCCAAGCCACCGGGACATCCTACGAGCAGTACTTC. This codes for CASSQATGTSYEQYF.

The chain joins TRBV15 to TRBJ2-1; 13 bases map to TRBD2. The V gene's germline CDR1 is LNHNV and CDR2 YYDKDF (reference sequence). Germline trimming cut 4 bases from V and 6 bases from J; bases unmatched to any gene: 6. The length of the CDR3 is 16 residues. The CDR3 coding sequence is TGTGCCACCAGCACCCCCGGGACTAGCGGGGCCAATGAGCAGTTCTTC. This encodes CATSTPGTSGANEQFF.

V and J are TRBV2 and TRBJ1-1; TRBD1 matches at 7 bases. Germline CDR1 is SNHLY and CDR2 is FYNNEI. J lost 1 base, V lost 4 bases, and 15 bases had no gene match. The CDR3 totals 18 residues. CDR3 region: CASSVTMQGGGKNTEAFF. The CDR3 DNA is TGTGCCAGCAGTGTCACTATGCAGGGGGGAGGGAAGAACACTGAAGCTTTCTTT.

The chain employs TRBV4-1 and TRBJ1-5; D call uncertain. V was cut by 5 bases and J by 3 bases, with 11 bases left in between. Per germline, CDR1 MGHRA and CDR2 YSYEKL. The CDR3 runs to 14 residues. This CDR3 reads CASSAGIDNQPQHF. CDR3 in DNA: TGCGCCAGCAGCGCGGGCATAGACAATCAGCCCCAGCATTTT.

This chain joins TRBV7-9 and TRBJ2-7; D is undetermined. Deletions cut 3 bases from V and 1 base from J, with 16 bases between. Germline loops: CDR1 SEHNR, CDR2 FQNEAQ (reference sequence). The CDR3 runs 16 residues. Written as DNA, the CDR3 is TGTGCCAGCAGCTTCGGTGTTCGACCGATATCCTACGAGCAGTACTTC. It translates to CASSFGVRPISYEQYF.

This clone showed up just once. The rearrangement links TRBV28 to TRBJ2-2; D is possibly TRBD1 or TRBD2 (5 bases each). The CDR3 has 14 residues. Between the trimmed V and J ends, which lost 2 bases and 7 bases, there was a span of 11 bases. Looked up from germline, CDR1 is MDHEN and CDR2 is SYDVKM. CDR3 nucleotide sequence: TGTGCCAGCAGTTTAGGGGACGGAATCGGGGAGCTGTTTTTT. This encodes CASSLGDGIGELFF.

V gene TRBV19 combines with J gene TRBJ2-7, with D uncertain. The CDR3 runs to 14 residues. The V and J ends lost 3 bases and 3 bases respectively, with 12 bases between them. The germline V gene has CDR1 LNHDA and CDR2 SQIVND (reference sequence). The CDR3 nucleotides read TGTGCCAGTAGTATCGCTGACACTTACTACGAGCAGTACTTC. It translates to CASSIADTYYEQYF.

The chain has TRBV29-1 and TRBJ2-7; 7 positions agree with TRBD1. The CDR3 totals 13 residues. Germline loops: CDR1 SQVTM, CDR2 ANQGSEA. The trim removed 4 bases at V and 2 bases at J, leaving 5 bases unmatched. CDR3 sequence: CSVGSGGPYEQYF. The CDR3 DNA reads as TGCAGCGTTGGGTCAGGGGGACCCTACGAGCAGTACTTC.

The CDR3 DNA reads as TGTGCCACCCCGCGGGGACTAGCGGGGGTAGAGCAGTTCTTC. This encodes CATPRGLAGVEQFF. The rearrangement uses TRBV6-1 and TRBJ2-1; 14 nucleotides line up with TRBD2. V trimming: 10 bases; J trimming: 10 bases; junction bases outside the gene matches: 9. CDR1 and CDR2 (germline): MNHNS, SASEGT. There are 14 residues in the CDR3.

This sequence joins TRBV7-9 and TRBJ2-7; weak D call: TRBD1 (5 bases). Trimming cost V 1 base and J 5 bases, with 15 bases left between them. The CDR3 length is 15 residues. Germline V lookup: CDR1 SEHNR, CDR2 FQNEAQ (reference sequence). CDR3 coding DNA: TGTGCCAGCAGCTTAGTGAGGACACCGGATGACGAGCAGTACTTC. It encodes CASSLVRTPDDEQYF.

The chain has TRBV25-1 and TRBJ2-2; the D call may be TRBD1 or TRBD2 (5 bases each). The CDR3 is 16 amino acids. Trimming shortened V by 7 bases and J by 4 bases, and 19 bases separated the two germline ends. Germline CDR1 reads MGHDK; CDR2 reads SYGVNS. The CDR3 sequence is CASMGLGTRGTGELFF. The CDR3 region has the DNA TGTGCCAGCATGGGGTTGGGGACCCGAGGCACCGGGGAGCTGTTTTTT.

This clone was seen once. This chain joins TRBV27 and TRBJ2-1, with TRBD1 identical over 8 bases. Germline V lookup: CDR1 MNHEY, CDR2 SMNVEV (reference sequence). This CDR3 is 15 amino acids long. The V gene end was trimmed by 6 bases and the J gene end by 2 bases; junction bases not matched to a gene: 6. The CDR3 sequence: CASSQGTGTYNEQFF. The CDR3 DNA is TGTGCCAGCAGCCAAGGGACAGGAACCTACAATGAGCAGTTCTTC.

This chain connects TRBV30 to TRBJ2-1, with D perhaps TRBD2 (7 bases). V was clipped by 4 bases and J by 0 bases, with 13 bases between them. CDR3 length: 15 amino acids. In germline, CDR1 is GTSNPN, CDR2 SVGIG (reference sequence). Here the CDR3 reads CAWMGGPFSYNEQFF. The DNA of the CDR3 is TGTGCCTGGATGGGGGGGCCTTTCTCCTACAATGAGCAGTTCTTC.

The rearrangement uses TRBV28 and TRBJ2-1; tentatively, D is TRBD1 (6 bases). CDR3 length: 16 amino acids. The ends were cut back, 6 bases at V and 4 bases at J, with 19 bases in the middle. Germline loops: CDR1 MDHEN, CDR2 SYDVKM. The CDR3 bases are TGTGCCAGCAGACCCAACCGGGACACGGTGTACAATGAGCAGTTCTTC. It is translated as CASRPNRDTVYNEQFF.